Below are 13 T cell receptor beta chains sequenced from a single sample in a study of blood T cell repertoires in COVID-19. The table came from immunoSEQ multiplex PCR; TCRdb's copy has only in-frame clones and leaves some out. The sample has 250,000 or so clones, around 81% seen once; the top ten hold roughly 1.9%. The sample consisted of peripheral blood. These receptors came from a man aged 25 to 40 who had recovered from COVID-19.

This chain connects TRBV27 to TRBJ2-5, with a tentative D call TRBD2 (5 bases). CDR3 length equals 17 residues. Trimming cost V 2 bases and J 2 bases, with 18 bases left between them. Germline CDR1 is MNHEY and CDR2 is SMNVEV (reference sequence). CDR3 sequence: CASSLMPTRRVQETQYF. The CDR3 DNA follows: TGTGCCAGCAGTTTAATGCCCACTCGGCGGGTTCAAGAGACCCAGTACTTC.

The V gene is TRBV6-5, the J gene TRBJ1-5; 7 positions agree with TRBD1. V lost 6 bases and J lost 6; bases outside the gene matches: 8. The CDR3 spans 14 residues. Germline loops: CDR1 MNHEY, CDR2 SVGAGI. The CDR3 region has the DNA TGTGCCAGCAGGGCCCTACAGGGGAGTCAGCCCCAGCATTTT. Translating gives CASRALQGSQPQHF.

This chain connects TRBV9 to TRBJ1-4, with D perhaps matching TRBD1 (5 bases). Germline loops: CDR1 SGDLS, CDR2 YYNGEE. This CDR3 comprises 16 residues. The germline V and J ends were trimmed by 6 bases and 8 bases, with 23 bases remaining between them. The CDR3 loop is CASTRDLGGTGEKLFF. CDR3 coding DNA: TGTGCCAGCACCCGAGATTTGGGAGGGACCGGCGAAAAACTGTTTTTT.

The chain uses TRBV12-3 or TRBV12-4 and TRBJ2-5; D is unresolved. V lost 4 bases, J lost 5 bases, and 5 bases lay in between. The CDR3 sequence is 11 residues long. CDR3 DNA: TGTGCCAGCAGTTCCGGGGAGACCCAGTACTTC. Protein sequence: CASSSGETQYF.

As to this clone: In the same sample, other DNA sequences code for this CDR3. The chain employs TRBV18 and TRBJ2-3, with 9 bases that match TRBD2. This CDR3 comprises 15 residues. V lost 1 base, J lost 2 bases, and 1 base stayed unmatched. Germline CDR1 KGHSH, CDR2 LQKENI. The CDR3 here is CASSPRGGVTDTQYF. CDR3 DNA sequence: TGTGCCAGCTCACCACGCGGGGGGGTCACAGATACGCAGTATTTT. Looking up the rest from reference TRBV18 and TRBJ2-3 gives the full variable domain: NAGVMQNPRHLVRRRGQEARLRCSPMKGHSHVYWYRQLPEEGLKFMVYLQKENIIDESGMPKERFSAEFPKEGPSILRIQQVVRGDSAAYFCASSPRGGVTDTQYFGPGTRLTVL.

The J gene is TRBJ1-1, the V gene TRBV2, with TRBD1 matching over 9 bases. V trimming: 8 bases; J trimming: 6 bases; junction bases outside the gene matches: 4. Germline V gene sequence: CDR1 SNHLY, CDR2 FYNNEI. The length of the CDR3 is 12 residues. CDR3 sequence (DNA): TGTGCCAGCGGAAGACAGGGGGCTGAAGCTTTCTTT. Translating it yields CASGRQGAEAFF.

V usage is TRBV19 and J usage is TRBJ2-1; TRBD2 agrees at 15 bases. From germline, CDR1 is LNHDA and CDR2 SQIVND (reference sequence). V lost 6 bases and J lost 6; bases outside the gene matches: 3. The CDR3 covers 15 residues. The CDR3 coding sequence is TGTGCCAGTAGATGGACTAGCGGGGGGGGCAATGAGCAGTTCTTC. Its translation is CASRWTSGGGNEQFF.

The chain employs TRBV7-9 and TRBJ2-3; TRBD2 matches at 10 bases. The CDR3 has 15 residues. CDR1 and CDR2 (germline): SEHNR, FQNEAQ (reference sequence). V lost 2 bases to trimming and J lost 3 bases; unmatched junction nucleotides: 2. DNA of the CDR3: TGTGCCAGCAGCTTACTAGCGGGGGCAACAGATACGCAGTATTTT. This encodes CASSLLAGATDTQYF.

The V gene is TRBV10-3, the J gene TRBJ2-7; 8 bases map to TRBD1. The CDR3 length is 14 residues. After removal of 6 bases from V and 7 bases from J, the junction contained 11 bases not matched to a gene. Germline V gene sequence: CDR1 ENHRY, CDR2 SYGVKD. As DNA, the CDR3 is TGTGCCATCAGCACCCCAACAGGGGGTTGGGAGCAGTACTTC. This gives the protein CAISTPTGGWEQYF.

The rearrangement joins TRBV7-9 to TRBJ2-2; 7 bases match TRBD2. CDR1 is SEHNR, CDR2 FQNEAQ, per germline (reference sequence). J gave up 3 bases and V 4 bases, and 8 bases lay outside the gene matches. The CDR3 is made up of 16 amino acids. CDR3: CASSYSGGGYTGELFF. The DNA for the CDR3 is TGTGCCAGCAGCTACTCCGGCGGGGGTTACACCGGGGAGCTGTTTTTT.

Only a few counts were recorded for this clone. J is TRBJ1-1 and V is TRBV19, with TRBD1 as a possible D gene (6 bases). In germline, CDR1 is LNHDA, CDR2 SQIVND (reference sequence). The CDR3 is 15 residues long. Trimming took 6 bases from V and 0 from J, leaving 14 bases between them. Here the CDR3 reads CASRGTTGLNTEAFF. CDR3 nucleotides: TGTGCCAGTAGGGGAACTACAGGGTTGAACACTGAAGCTTTCTTT.

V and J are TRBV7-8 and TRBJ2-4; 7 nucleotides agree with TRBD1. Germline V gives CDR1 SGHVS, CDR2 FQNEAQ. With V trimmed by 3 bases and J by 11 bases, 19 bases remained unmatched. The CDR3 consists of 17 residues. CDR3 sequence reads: CASSFLPPDRAKGVQYF. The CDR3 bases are TGTGCCAGCAGCTTTCTCCCACCCGACAGGGCGAAGGGTGTTCAGTACTTC.

CDR3 sequence: CASRKETRAQETQYF. The CDR3 bases are TGTGCCAGCAGGAAAGAGACTAGGGCGCAAGAGACCCAGTACTTC. J is TRBJ2-5 and V is TRBV6-5, with D perhaps TRBD2 (6 bases). CDR1 and CDR2 from the germline V gene are MNHEY and SVGAGI. The CDR3 is 15 amino acids. V was trimmed by 6 bases and J by 2 bases, leaving 16 bases between them.